A selection of T cell receptor beta chains follows, all from one sample in a study of blood T cell repertoires in COVID-19. TCRdb keeps only in-frame clones here, not all; method: immunoSEQ multiplex PCR. The table records over 20,000 clones, approximately 84% of them present only once. Input material: peripheral blood. The source of these receptors is a man in his fifties with active COVID-19. Both conserved end residues are part of each CDR3. D genes are given only for firm matches. Clone size appears in some rows only: once, few, many, or a class for an expanded clone.

j_gene | d_gene | v_gene | abundance | CDR3aa | CDR3nt
TRBJ2-3 | . | TRBV12-3/TRBV12-4 | . | CASSPVTDTQYF | TGTGCCAGCAGCCCTGTCACAGATACGCAGTATTTT
TRBJ1-2 | . | TRBV20-1 | . | CSASQFRGPSRGYTF | TGCAGTGCTAGTCAATTCAGGGGCCCCTCACGTGGCTACACCTTC
TRBJ2-1 | TRBD1 | TRBV4-1 | . | CASSPRTGPNNEQFF | TGCGCCAGCAGCCCTAGGACAGGCCCTAACAATGAGCAGTTCTTC
TRBJ2-4 | TRBD1 | TRBV11-2 | . | CASSGWTGRENIQYF | TGTGCCAGCAGCGGATGGACAGGGAGAGAAAACATTCAGTACTTC
TRBJ2-4 | . | TRBV4-1 | . | CASSQEARVGAKNIQYF | TGCGCCAGCAGCCAAGAGGCCCGGGTGGGTGCCAAAAACATTCAGTACTTC
TRBJ1-1 | . | TRBV5-1 | . | CASRAPGSAEAFF | TGCGCCAGCAGGGCCCCGGGATCGGCTGAAGCTTTCTTT
TRBJ1-2 | TRBD1 | TRBV28 | . | CASSPTGTARANYGYTF | TGTGCCAGCAGCCCCACCGGGACAGCCAGAGCTAACTATGGCTACACCTTC
TRBJ1-2 | . | TRBV14 | . | CASSQDPDGYTF | TGTGCCAGCAGCCAAGATCCAGATGGCTACACCTTC
TRBJ2-3 | TRBD1 | TRBV25-1 | . | CASSERTGPRTQYF | TGTGCCAGCAGTGAAAGGACAGGGCCAAGAACGCAGTATTTT
TRBJ2-2 | . | TRBV3-1/TRBV3-2 | . | CASSQGASLLGGTGELFF | TGTGCCAGCAGCCAAGGGGCCAGCCTCCTGGGGGGCACCGGGGAGCTGTTTTTT
TRBJ1-1 | . | TRBV30 | . | CAWSPLMGVEAFF | TGTGCCTGGAGCCCCTTGATGGGCGTTGAAGCTTTCTTT
TRBJ1-6 | TRBD1 | TRBV10-3 | . | CATGQGASYNSPLHF | TGTGCCACGGGGCAGGGGGCTTCCTATAATTCACCCCTCCACTTT
TRBJ2-4 | TRBD1 | TRBV3-1/TRBV3-2 | . | CASSHDGQGSIQYF | TGTGCCAGCAGCCATGATGGACAGGGTAGCATTCAGTACTTC
TRBJ1-2 | . | TRBV5-6 | . | CASSLAAGNYGYTF | TGTGCCAGCAGCTTGGCGGCAGGGAACTATGGCTACACCTTC
TRBJ2-2 | TRBD1 | TRBV24-1 | . | CATSDPLGTTGSNTGELFF | TGTGCCACCAGTGATCCCCTGGGGACGACAGGGTCGAACACCGGGGAGCTGTTTTTT
TRBJ2-5 | TRBD1 | TRBV30 | . | CAWSAQNGQGEETQYF | TGTGCCTGGAGTGCTCAGAACGGACAGGGCGAAGAGACCCAGTACTTC
TRBJ2-1 | . | TRBV11-3 | . | CASSFYGTGNEQFF | TGTGCCAGCAGCTTTTATGGTACCGGGAATGAGCAGTTCTTC
TRBJ2-6 | . | TRBV30 | . | CAWSYSGANVLTF | TGTGCCTGGAGTTATTCTGGGGCCAACGTCCTGACTTTC
TRBJ2-5 | . | TRBV11-1 | . | CASSPPFLETQYF | TGTGCCAGCAGCCCCCCCTTCCTAGAGACCCAGTACTTC
TRBJ1-4 | . | TRBV27 | . | CASRSHGTNEKLFF | TGTGCCAGCAGATCCCACGGAACTAATGAAAAACTGTTTTTT
TRBJ2-7 | . | TRBV7-8 | . | CASSLLRTVPTYEQYF | TGTGCCAGCAGCTTACTCCGGACAGTTCCTACCTACGAGCAGTACTTC
TRBJ2-7 | . | TRBV12-5 | . | CASGLVSRGRAYEQYF | TGTGCTAGTGGTTTGGTAAGCCGGGGTCGGGCCTACGAGCAGTACTTC
TRBJ1-5 | TRBD1 | TRBV6-2/TRBV6-3 | . | CASSYEGQGQPQHF | TGTGCCAGCAGTTACGAGGGACAGGGTCAGCCCCAGCATTTT
TRBJ2-1 | TRBD1 | TRBV7-9 | few | CASSGWDRGNEQFF | TGTGCCAGCAGCGGATGGGACAGGGGCAATGAGCAGTTCTTC
TRBJ1-1 | TRBD1 | TRBV5-1 | once | CASSGGTDTEAFF | TGCGCCAGCAGCGGAGGGACAGACACTGAAGCTTTCTTT
TRBJ2-4 | TRBD1 | TRBV5-1 | . | CASITGGGTGLNIQYF | TGCGCCAGCATCACAGGCGGAGGGACAGGCCTCAACATTCAGTACTTC
TRBJ1-5 | . | TRBV5-8 | . | CASSLGQAFNQPQHF | TGTGCCAGCAGCTTGGGACAGGCGTTCAATCAGCCCCAGCATTTT
TRBJ2-1 | . | TRBV19 | . | CASSARMVNEQFF | TGTGCCAGTAGTGCGCGGATGGTCAATGAGCAGTTCTTC
TRBJ2-3 | TRBD2 | TRBV7-2 | . | CASSSRTSGGADTQYF | TGTGCCAGCAGCTCACGGACTAGCGGGGGGGCAGATACGCAGTATTTT
TRBJ2-7 | . | TRBV6-5 | . | CASSYSPQGGYEQYF | TGTGCCAGCAGTTACTCACCGCAGGGTGGGTACGAGCAGTACTTC
TRBJ1-2 | . | TRBV7-2 | . | CASSLAGGGYTF | TGTGCCAGCAGCTTAGCGGGGGGAGGCTACACCTTC
TRBJ1-5 | . | TRBV4-1 | few | CASSQGQISNQPQHF | TGCGCCAGCAGCCAAGGACAGATTAGCAATCAGCCCCAGCATTTT
TRBJ2-5 | . | TRBV7-2 | . | CASSFPASRQETQYF | TGTGCCAGCAGCTTCCCGGCTAGTAGACAAGAGACCCAGTACTTC
TRBJ2-1 | . | TRBV3-1/TRBV3-2 | . | CASSQGMRGGGNEQFF | TGTGCCAGCAGCCAAGGGATGAGGGGGGGTGGCAATGAGCAGTTCTTC
TRBJ2-5 | . | TRBV9 | . | CASSVAQPRKETQYF | TGTGCCAGCAGCGTAGCACAACCTAGGAAAGAGACCCAGTACTTC
TRBJ1-5 | TRBD1 | TRBV2 | . | CASSPGTGTNQPQHF | TGTGCCAGCAGTCCCGGGACAGGGACGAATCAGCCCCAGCATTTT
TRBJ2-2 | . | TRBV7-8 | . | CASSSSRGTGELFF | TGTGCCAGCAGCTCGTCGCGGGGTACCGGGGAGCTGTTTTTT
TRBJ2-1 | . | TRBV13 | . | CASSTNLYNEQFF | TGTGCCAGCAGCACCAACTTATACAATGAGCAGTTCTTC
TRBJ2-7 | TRBD1 | TRBV2 | . | CASIVTRDSSYEQYF | TGTGCCAGCATAGTTACTAGGGACAGCTCCTACGAGCAGTACTTC
TRBJ2-6 | TRBD1 | TRBV5-5 | . | CASSTQQGAGANVLTF | TGTGCCAGCAGCACACAACAGGGGGCTGGGGCCAACGTCCTGACTTTC
TRBJ1-2 | TRBD1 | TRBV11-2 | . | CASSPGQGYGYTF | TGTGCCAGCAGCCCTGGACAGGGCTATGGCTACACCTTC
TRBJ2-6 | . | TRBV2 | . | CASNLIPRVGANVLTF | TGTGCCAGCAACCTAATACCGAGGGTTGGGGCCAACGTCCTGACTTTC
TRBJ2-7 | TRBD1 | TRBV9 | once | CASSEGQSYEQYF | TGTGCCAGCAGCGAGGGACAGTCCTACGAGCAGTACTTC
TRBJ2-7 | . | TRBV9 | . | CASSTTPYEQYF | TGTGCCAGCAGCACCACTCCCTACGAGCAGTACTTC
TRBJ1-2 | . | TRBV5-6 | . | CASSFGRRYGYTF | TGTGCCAGCAGCTTTGGGCGCCGGTATGGCTACACCTTC
TRBJ1-2 | . | TRBV7-9 | . | CASSPLRSLYGYTF | TGTGCCAGCAGCCCCCTGCGGAGTCTATATGGCTACACCTTC
TRBJ1-5 | TRBD1 | TRBV2 | few | CASSVTGGFQPQHF | TGTGCCAGCAGCGTTACAGGGGGCTTTCAGCCCCAGCATTTT
TRBJ1-1 | TRBD1 | TRBV10-1 | . | CASSRTGNTEAFF | TGCGCCTCATCCCGGACAGGGAACACTGAAGCTTTCTTT
TRBJ1-2 | . | TRBV30 | . | CAWSRTADYGYTF | TGTGCCTGGAGCCGGACAGCAGACTATGGCTACACCTTC
TRBJ2-5 | TRBD2 | TRBV11-2 | . | CASSLWASGDQETQYF | TGTGCCAGCAGCTTATGGGCTAGCGGAGATCAAGAGACCCAGTACTTC
TRBJ2-1 | . | TRBV4-1 | few | CASSQNPTGSSYNEQFF | TGCGCCAGCAGCCAAAACCCTACAGGGAGCTCCTACAATGAGCAGTTCTTC
TRBJ1-6 | TRBD1 | TRBV6-5 | . | CASRKHDRENSPLHF | TGTGCCAGCAGAAAACATGACAGGGAAAATTCACCCCTCCACTTT
TRBJ1-2 | . | TRBV2 | . | CASPVAPRGAYGYTF | TGTGCCAGCCCCGTGGCCCCACGGGGGGCTTATGGCTACACCTTC
TRBJ1-2 | TRBD1 | TRBV18 | few | CASSPGQGYGYTF | TGTGCCAGCTCACCGGGACAGGGTTATGGCTACACCTTC